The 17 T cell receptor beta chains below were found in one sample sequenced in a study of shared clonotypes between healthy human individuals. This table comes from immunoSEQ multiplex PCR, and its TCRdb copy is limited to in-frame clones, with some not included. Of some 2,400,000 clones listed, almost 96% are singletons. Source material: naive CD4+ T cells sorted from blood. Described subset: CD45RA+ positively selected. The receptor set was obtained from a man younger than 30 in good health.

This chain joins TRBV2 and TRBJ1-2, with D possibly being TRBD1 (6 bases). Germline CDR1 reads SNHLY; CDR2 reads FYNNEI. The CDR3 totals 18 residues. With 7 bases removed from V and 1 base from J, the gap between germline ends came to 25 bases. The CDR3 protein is CASKRAFTGTLNNYGYTF. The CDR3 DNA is TGTGCCAGCAAAAGGGCTTTTACCGGGACACTTAATAACTATGGCTACACCTTC. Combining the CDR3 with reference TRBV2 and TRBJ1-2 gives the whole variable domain EPEVTQTPSHQVTQMGQEVILRCVPISNHLYFYWYRQILGQKVEFLVSFYNNEISEKSEIFDDQFSVERPDGSNFTLKIRSTKLEDSAMYFCASKRAFTGTLNNYGYTFGSGTRLTVV.

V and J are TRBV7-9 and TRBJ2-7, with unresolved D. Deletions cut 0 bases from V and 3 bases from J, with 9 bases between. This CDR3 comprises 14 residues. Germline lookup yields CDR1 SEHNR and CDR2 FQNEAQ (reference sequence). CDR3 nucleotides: TGTGCCAGCAGCTTAGCGGCCCCTCTCTACGAGCAGTACTTC. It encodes CASSLAAPLYEQYF.

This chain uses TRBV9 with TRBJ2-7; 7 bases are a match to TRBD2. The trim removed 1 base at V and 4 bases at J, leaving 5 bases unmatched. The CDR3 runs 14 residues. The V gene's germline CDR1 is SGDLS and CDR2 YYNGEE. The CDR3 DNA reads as TGTGCCAGCAGCGTAAGCGGGGAGAATTACGAGCAGTACTTC. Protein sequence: CASSVSGENYEQYF.

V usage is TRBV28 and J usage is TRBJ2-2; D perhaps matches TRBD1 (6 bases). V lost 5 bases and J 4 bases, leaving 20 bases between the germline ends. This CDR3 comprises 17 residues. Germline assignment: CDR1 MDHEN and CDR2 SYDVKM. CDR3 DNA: TGTGCCAGCAGTCTGGACAGTGTTCTGCTCGTCACCGGGGAGCTGTTTTTT. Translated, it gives CASSLDSVLLVTGELFF.

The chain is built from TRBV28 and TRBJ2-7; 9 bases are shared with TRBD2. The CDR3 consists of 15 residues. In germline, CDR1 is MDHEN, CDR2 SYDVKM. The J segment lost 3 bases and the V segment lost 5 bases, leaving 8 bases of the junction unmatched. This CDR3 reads CASSPPIAGDYEQYF. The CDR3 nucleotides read TGTGCCAGCAGTCCTCCTATAGCGGGGGACTACGAGCAGTACTTC.

The CDR3 loop reads CSAREYREAFF. DNA of the CDR3: TGCAGTGCTAGAGAGTACCGAGAAGCTTTCTTT. This rearrangement joins TRBV20-1 to TRBJ1-1; D unclear. Per germline, CDR1 DFQATT and CDR2 SNEGSKA (reference sequence). The CDR3 runs to 11 residues. Trimming pared 0 bases from V and 8 bases from J, leaving 7 bases between.

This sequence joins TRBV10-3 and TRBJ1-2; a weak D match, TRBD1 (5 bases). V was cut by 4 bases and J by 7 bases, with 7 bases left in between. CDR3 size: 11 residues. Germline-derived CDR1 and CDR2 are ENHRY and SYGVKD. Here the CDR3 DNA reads TGTGCCATCAGTGGAGGGACTGGCTACACCTTC. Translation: CAISGGTGYTF.

As DNA, the CDR3 is TGCGCCAGCAGCCCCCTAGCGGGGACGGGAGAGCAGTACTTC. Translating it yields CASSPLAGTGEQYF. The chain has TRBV5-1 and TRBJ2-7; TRBD2 agrees at 9 bases. The V gene end was trimmed by 4 bases and the J gene end by 7 bases; junction bases not matched to a gene: 9. The CDR3 length is 14 residues. Germline V gene sequence: CDR1 SGHRS, CDR2 YFSETQ.

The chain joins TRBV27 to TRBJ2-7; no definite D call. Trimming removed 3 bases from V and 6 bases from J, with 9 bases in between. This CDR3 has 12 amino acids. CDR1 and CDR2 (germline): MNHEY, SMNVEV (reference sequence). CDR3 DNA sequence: TGTGCCAGCAGTTTTTCAGGAAGCGAGCAGTACTTC. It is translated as CASSFSGSEQYF.

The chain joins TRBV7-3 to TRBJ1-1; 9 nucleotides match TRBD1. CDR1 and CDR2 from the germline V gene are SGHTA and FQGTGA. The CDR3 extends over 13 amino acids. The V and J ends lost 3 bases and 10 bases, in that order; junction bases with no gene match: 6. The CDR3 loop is CASSFNDRGRAFF. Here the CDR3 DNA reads TGTGCCAGCAGCTTCAACGACAGGGGGAGAGCTTTCTTT.

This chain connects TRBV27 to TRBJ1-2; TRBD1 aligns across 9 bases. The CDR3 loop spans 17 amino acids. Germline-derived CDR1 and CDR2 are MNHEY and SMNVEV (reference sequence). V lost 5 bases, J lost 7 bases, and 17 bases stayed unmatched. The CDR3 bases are TGTGCCAGCAGTCGGACAGGGGAGGGGGTTTTTTTTAGTGGCTACACCTTC. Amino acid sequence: CASSRTGEGVFFSGYTF.

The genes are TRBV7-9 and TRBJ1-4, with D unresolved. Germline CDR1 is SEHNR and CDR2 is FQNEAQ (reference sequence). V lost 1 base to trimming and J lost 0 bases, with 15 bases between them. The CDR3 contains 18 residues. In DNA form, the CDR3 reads TGTGCCAGCAGCTTAGGGCACGGAGGGAAGACAACTAATGAAAAACTGTTTTTT. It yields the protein CASSLGHGGKTTNEKLFF.

The CDR3: CASSEDSRGTQYF. The CDR3 DNA reads TGTGCCAGCAGTGAGGATAGTCGAGGGACCCAGTACTTC. The chain has TRBV6-1 and TRBJ2-5; D not resolved. Germline V gives CDR1 MNHNS, CDR2 SASEGT. Trimming stripped 3 bases from V and 7 bases from J, with 12 bases between. The CDR3 runs to 13 residues.

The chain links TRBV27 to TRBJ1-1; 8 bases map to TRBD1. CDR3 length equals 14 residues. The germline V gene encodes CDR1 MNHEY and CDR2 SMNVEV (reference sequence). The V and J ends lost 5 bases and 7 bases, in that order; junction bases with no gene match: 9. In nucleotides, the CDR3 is TGTGCCAGCAGTGGGAGGACAGGGTGGGATGAAGCTTTCTTT. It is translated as CASSGRTGWDEAFF.

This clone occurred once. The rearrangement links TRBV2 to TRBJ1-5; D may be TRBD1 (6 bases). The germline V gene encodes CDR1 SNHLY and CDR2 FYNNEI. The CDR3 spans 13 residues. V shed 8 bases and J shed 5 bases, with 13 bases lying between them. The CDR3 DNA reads TGTGCCAGCCAGGCGGAGGGGGATCAGCCCCAGCATTTT. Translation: CASQAEGDQPQHF.

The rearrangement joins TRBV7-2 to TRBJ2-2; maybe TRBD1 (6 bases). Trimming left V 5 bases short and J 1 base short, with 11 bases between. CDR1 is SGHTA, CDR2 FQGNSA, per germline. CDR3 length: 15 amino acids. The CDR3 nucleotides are TGTGCCAGCAGCAACAGGGAAGGGAACACCGGGGAGCTGTTTTTT. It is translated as CASSNREGNTGELFF.

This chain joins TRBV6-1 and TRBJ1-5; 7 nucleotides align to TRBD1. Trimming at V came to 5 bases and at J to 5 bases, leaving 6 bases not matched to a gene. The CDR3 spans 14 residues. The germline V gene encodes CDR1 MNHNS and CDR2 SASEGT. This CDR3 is CASSLGQPYQPQHF. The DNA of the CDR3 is TGTGCCAGCAGTCTGGGACAGCCCTATCAGCCCCAGCATTTT.